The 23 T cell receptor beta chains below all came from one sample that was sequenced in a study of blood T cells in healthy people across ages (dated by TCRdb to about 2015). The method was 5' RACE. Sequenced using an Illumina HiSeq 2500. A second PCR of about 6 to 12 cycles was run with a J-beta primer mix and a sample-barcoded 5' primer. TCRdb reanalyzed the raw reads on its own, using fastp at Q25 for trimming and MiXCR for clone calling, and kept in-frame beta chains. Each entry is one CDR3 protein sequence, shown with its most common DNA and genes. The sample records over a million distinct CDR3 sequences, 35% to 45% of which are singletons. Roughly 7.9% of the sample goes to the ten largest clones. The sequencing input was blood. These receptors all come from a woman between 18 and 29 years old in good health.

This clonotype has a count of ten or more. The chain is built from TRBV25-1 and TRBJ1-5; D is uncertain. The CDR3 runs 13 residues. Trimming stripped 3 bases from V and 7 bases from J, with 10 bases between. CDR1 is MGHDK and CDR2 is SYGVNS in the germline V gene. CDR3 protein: CASSETEYQPQHF. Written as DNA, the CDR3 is TGTGCCAGCAGTGAGACGGAATACCAGCCCCAGCATTTT.

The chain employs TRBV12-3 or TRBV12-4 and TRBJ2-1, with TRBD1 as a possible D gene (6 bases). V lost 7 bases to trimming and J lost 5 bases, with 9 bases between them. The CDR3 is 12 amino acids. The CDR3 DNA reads TGTGCCAGCAAGCAGGGGAACAATGAGCAGTTCTTC. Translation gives CASKQGNNEQFF.

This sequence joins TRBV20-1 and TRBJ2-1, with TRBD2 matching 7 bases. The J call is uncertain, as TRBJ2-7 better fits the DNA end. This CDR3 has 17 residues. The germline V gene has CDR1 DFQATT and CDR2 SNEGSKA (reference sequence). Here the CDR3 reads CSARDQVGGSSYNEQYF. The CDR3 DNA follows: TGCAGTGCTAGAGATCAAGTCGGGGGGAGCTCCTACAATGAGCAGTACTTC.

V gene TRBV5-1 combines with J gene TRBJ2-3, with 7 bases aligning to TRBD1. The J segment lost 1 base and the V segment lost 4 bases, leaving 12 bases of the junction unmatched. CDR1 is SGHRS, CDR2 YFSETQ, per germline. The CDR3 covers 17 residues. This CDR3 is CASSRWNRGDGTDTQYF. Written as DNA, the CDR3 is TGCGCCAGCAGCAGATGGAACAGGGGTGATGGCACAGATACGCAGTATTTT.

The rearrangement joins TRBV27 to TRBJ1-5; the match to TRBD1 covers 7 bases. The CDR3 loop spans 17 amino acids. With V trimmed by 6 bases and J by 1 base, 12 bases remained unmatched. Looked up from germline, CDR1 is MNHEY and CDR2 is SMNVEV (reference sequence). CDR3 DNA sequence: TGTGCCAGCAGCCAGGGGGGTGGATTCACGAGCAATCAGCCCCAGCATTTT. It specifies CASSQGGGFTSNQPQHF.

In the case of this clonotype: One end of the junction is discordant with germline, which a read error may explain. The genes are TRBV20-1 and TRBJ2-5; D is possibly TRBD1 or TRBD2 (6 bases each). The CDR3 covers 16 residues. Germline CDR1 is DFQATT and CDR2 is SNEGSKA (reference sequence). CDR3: CSVRAPWGASAETQYF. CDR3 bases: TGCAGTGTTAGAGCCCCCTGGGGGGCTAGCGCGGAGACCCAGTACTTC.

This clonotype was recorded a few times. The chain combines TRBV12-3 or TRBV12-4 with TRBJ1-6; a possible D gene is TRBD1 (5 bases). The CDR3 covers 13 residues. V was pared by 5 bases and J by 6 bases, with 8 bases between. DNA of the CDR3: TGTGCCAGCAGTCACGACAGTAATTCACCCCTCCACTTT. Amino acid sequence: CASSHDSNSPLHF.

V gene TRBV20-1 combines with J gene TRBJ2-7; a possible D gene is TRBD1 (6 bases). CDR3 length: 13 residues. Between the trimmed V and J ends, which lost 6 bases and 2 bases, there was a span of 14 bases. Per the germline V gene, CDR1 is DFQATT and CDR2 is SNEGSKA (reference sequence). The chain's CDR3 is CSAFTGRTYEQYF. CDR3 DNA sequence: TGCAGTGCATTCACAGGGAGAACCTACGAGCAGTACTTC.

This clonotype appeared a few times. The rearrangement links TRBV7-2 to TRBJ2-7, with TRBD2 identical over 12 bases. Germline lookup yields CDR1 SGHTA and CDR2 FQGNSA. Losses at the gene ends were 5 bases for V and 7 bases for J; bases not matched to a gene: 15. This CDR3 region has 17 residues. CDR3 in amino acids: CASSLRLAGATDREQYF. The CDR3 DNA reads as TGTGCCAGCAGCCTGAGACTAGCGGGAGCCACGGATCGTGAGCAGTACTTC.

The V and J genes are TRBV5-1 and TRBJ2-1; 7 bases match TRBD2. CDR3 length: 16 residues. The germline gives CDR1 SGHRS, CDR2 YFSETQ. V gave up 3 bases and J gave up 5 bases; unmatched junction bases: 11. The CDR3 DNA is TGCGCCAGCAGCTGGTGGGGGGGAGGAAGGGACAATGAGCAGTTCTTC. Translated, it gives CASSWWGGGRDNEQFF.

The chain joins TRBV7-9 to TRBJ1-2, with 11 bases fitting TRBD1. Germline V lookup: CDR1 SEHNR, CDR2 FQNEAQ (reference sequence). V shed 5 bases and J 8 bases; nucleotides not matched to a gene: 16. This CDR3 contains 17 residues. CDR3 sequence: CASSQQGTGGIGGGYTF. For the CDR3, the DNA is TGTGCCAGCAGCCAACAAGGGACAGGGGGAATCGGCGGAGGCTACACCTTC.

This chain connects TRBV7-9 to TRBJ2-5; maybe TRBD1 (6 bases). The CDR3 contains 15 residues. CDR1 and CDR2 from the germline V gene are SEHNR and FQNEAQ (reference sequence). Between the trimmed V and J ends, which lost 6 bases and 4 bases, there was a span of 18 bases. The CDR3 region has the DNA TGTGCCAGCAGGCCGGGACACCCCAAGGGAGAGACCCAGTACTTC. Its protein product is CASRPGHPKGETQYF.

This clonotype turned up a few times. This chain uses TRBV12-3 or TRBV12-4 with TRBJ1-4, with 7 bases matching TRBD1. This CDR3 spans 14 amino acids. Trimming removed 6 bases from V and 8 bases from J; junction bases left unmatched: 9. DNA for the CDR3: TGTGCCAGCAGCCCGACAGGGTCGGGGGAAAAACTGTTTTTT. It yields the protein CASSPTGSGEKLFF.

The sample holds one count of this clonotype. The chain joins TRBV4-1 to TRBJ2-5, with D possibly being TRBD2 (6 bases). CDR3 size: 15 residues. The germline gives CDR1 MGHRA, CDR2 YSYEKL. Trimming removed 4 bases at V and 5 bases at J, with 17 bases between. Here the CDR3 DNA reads TGCGCCAGCAGCCCCTTCCCCCTAGCGTGGGAGACCCAGTACTTC. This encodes CASSPFPLAWETQYF.

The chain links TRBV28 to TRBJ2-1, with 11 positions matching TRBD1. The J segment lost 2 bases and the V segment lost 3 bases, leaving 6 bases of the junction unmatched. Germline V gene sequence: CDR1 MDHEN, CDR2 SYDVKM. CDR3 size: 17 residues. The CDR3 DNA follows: TGTGCCAGCAGTTTCCCTCGGACAGGGGGCCCCTACAATGAGCAGTTCTTC. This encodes CASSFPRTGGPYNEQFF.

The CDR3 region has the DNA TGTGCCACCAGCGAACGACTAGCGGACGCACTTTGGGATACGCAGTATTTT. This codes for CATSERLADALWDTQYF. The J gene is TRBJ2-3, the V gene TRBV15; 9 positions match TRBD2. The length of the CDR3 is 17 residues. Per germline, CDR1 LNHNV and CDR2 YYDKDF (reference sequence). The V gene end was trimmed by 5 bases and the J gene end by 6 bases; junction bases not matched to a gene: 15. The complete variable domain, with remaining parts taken from reference TRBV15 and TRBJ2-3, reads DAMVIQNPRYQVTQFGKPVTLSCSQTLNHNVMYWYQQKSSQAPKLLFHYYDKDFNNEADTPDNFQSRRPNTSFCFLDIRSPGLGDTAMYLCATSERLADALWDTQYFGPGTRLTVL.

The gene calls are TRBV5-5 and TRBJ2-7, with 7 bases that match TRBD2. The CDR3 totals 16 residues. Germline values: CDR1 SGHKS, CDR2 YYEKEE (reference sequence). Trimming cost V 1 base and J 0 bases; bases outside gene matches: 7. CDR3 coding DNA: TGTGCCAGCAGCTTGCGCCCGACTAGCAGCTCCTACGAGCAGTACTTC. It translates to CASSLRPTSSSYEQYF. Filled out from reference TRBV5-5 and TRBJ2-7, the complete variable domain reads DAGVTQSPTHLIKTRGQQVTLRCSPISGHKSVSWYQQVLGQGPQFIFQYYEKEERGRGNFPDRFSARQFPNYSSELNVNALLLGDSALYLCASSLRPTSSSYEQYFGPGTRLTVT.

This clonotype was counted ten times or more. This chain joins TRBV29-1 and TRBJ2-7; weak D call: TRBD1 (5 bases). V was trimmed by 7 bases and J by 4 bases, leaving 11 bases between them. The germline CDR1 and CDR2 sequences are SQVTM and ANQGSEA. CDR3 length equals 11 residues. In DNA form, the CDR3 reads TGCAGCGGAGCTACAGGTTACGAGCAGTACTTC. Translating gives CSGATGYEQYF.

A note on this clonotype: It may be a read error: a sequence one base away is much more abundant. CDR3 bases: TGCAGCGCCCAGGTAGGGGGGGATAACTACAATGGGCAGTTCTTC. It translates to CSAQVGGDNYNGQFF. The J gene is TRBJ2-1, the V gene TRBV29-1, with D possibly matching TRBD2 (7 bases). The CDR3 is 15 residues long. Germline V CDR1 and CDR2: SQVTM, ANQGSEA.

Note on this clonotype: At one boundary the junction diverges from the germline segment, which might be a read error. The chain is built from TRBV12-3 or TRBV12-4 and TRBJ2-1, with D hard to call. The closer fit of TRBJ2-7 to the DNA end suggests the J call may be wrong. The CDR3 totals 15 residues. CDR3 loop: CVSSEAKGSYNEQYF. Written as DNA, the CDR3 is TGTGTCAGCAGTGAAGCCAAGGGCTCCTACAATGAGCAGTACTTC.

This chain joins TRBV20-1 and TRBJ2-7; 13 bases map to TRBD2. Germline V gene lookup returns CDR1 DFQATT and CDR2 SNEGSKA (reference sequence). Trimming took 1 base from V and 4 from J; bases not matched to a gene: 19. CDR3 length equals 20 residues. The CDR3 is CSARVGPTSGGAVRRYEQYF. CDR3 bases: TGCAGTGCTAGAGTCGGCCCTACTAGCGGGGGGGCGGTTCGTAGGTACGAGCAGTACTTC.

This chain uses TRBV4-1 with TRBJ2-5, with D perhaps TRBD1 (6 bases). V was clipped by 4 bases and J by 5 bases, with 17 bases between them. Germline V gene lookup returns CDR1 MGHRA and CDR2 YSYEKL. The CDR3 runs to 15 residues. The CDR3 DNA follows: TGCGCCAGCAGCCTCATACAGGGTGGTGGGGAGACCCAGTACTTC. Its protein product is CASSLIQGGGETQYF.

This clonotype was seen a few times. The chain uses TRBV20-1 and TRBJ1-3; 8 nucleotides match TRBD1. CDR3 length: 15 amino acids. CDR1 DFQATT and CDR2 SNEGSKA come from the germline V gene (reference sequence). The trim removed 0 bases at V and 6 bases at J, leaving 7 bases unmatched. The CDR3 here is CSARDFLDRVNTIYF. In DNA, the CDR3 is TGCAGTGCTAGAGATTTCTTGGACAGGGTAAACACCATATATTTT.